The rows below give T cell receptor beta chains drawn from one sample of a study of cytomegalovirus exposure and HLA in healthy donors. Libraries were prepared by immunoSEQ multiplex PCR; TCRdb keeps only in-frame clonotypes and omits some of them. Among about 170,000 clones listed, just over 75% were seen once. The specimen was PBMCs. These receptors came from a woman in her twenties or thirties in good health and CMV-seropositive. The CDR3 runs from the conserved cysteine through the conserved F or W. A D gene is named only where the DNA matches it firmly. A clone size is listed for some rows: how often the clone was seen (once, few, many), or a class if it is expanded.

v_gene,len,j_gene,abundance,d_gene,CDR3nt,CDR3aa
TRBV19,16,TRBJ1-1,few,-,TGTGCCAGTAGGAGAGAGGGGACTCTGTCGAACGCTGAAGCTTTCTTT,CASRREGTLSNAEAFF
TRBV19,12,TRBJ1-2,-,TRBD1,TGTGCCAGTAGGACAGGGGGTAATGGCTACACCTTC,CASRTGGNGYTF
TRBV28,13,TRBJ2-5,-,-,TGTGCCAGCAGGCGGGACAGTCGGGAGACCCAGTACTTC,CASRRDSRETQYF
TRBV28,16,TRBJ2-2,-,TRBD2,TGTGCCAGCAGTTTCCCACGGACTAGCGGGACCGGGGAGCTGTTTTTT,CASSFPRTSGTGELFF
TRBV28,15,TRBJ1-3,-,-,TGTGCCAGCAGTACCCCGAACAGGGTCGGAAACACCATATATTTT,CASSTPNRVGNTIYF
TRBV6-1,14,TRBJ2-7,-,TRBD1,TGTGCCAGCAGGAGGACAGGGAATTCCTACGAGCAGTACTTC,CASRRTGNSYEQYF
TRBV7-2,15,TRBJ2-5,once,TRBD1,TGTGCCAGCAGCCAACAGGGGGTACAGGGAGAGACCCAGTACTTC,CASSQQGVQGETQYF
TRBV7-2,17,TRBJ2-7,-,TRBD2,TGTGCCAGCACCTGGGGGGTAGCGGGAGGCGTCTCCTACGAGCAGTACTTC,CASTWGVAGGVSYEQYF
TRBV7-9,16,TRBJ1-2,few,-,TGTGCCAGCAGCTTAGCCCTGGACACCTCGGAATATGGCTACACCTTC,CASSLALDTSEYGYTF
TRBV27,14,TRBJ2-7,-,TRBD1,TGTGCCAGCAGTTCCCGGACAGGGTCCCGCGAGCAGTACTTC,CASSSRTGSREQYF
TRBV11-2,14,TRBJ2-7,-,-,TGTGCCAGCAGCCAGTCAGGGTCCCCCTACGAGCAGTACTTC,CASSQSGSPYEQYF
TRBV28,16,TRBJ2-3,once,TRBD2,TGTGCCAGCAGTTTAATATCAGCGGGGGGAAGGGATACGCAGTATTTT,CASSLISAGGRDTQYF
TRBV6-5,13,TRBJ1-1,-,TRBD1,TGTGCCAGCACCAGAGACAGGGACACTGAAGCTTTCTTT,CASTRDRDTEAFF
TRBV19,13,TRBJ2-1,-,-,TGTGCCACCAAGAAGGCGGGGTACAATGAGCAGTTCTTC,CATKKAGYNEQFF
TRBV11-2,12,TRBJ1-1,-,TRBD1,TGTGCCAGCAGCGCCCGGACAGGGGGGGCTTTCTTT,CASSARTGGAFF
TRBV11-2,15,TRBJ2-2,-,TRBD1,TGTGCCAGCAGCTCACAGGGGACGAACACCGGGGAGCTGTTTTTT,CASSSQGTNTGELFF
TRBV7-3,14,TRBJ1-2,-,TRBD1,TGTGCCAGCAGCCACACAGGGGGCGAGTATGGCTACACCTTC,CASSHTGGEYGYTF
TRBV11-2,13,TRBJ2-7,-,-,TGTGCCAGCAGCCCAGGGGGGTCCTACGAGCAGTACTTC,CASSPGGSYEQYF
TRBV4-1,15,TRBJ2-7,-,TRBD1,TGCGCCAGCAGCCAAGAAGGGACAGGGCGCGTCGAGCAGTACTTC,CASSQEGTGRVEQYF
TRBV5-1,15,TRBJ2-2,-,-,TGCGCCAGCAGCTTGTGGGGCAGAAACACCGGGGAGCTGTTTTTT,CASSLWGRNTGELFF
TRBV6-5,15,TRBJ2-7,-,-,TGTGCCAGCAGGAGGTCAGGGGTTGCCTCCTACGAGCAGTACTTC,CASRRSGVASYEQYF
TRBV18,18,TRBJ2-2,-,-,TGTGCCAGCTCACCACCTAAGGTGGGGGCCACGAACACCGGGGAGCTGTTTTTT,CASSPPKVGATNTGELFF
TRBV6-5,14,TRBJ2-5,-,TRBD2,TGTGCCAGCAGTCCCACTAGCGGGGGGGAGACCCAGTACTTC,CASSPTSGGETQYF
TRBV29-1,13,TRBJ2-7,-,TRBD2,TGCAGCGTTAAGGGACTAGCCGCCTACGAGCAGTACTTC,CSVKGLAAYEQYF
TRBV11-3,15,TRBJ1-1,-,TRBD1,TGTGCCAGCAGCATGAACAGGGGCATGAACACTGAAGCTTTCTTT,CASSMNRGMNTEAFF
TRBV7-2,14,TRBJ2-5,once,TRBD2,TGTGCCAGCAGCCCCGCCCGAGCGGGGGGGACCCAGTACTTC,CASSPARAGGTQYF
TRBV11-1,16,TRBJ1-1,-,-,TGTGCCAGCAGATCAGGCCGGGATGGGGGGGCCTCAGAAGCTTTCTTT,CASRSGRDGGASEAFF
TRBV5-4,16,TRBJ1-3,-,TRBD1,TGTGCCAGCAGCTCGTTCGGCGGCGGGACAGAATACACCATATATTTT,CASSSFGGGTEYTIYF
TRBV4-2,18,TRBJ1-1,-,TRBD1,TGTGCCAGCAGCCAAGGGCGCCCTTGGACAGGGGCGGGCACTGAAGCTTTCTTT,CASSQGRPWTGAGTEAFF
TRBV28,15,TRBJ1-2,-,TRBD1,TGTGCCAGCAGGGAACAGGGGCCCAGGGTTGCTGGCTACACCTTC,CASREQGPRVAGYTF
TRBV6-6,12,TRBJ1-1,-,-,TGTGCCAGCAGTTACGAGTGGGAGAGGGCTTTCTTT,CASSYEWERAFF
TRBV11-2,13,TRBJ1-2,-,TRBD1,TGTGCCAGCAGCCAGGGACAGGGCTATGGCTACACCTTC,CASSQGQGYGYTF
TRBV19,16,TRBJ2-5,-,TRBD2,TGTGCCAGTAGTATGATGAGCGGGAGTGGGGAAGAGACCCAGTACTTC,CASSMMSGSGEETQYF
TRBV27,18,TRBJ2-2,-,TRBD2,TGTGCCAGCACAAAGGGGCTAGCGGGATCCCTAGGGACCGGGGAGCTGTTTTTT,CASTKGLAGSLGTGELFF
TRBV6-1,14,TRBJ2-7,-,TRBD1,TGTGCCAGCAGCCGGACAGGGAAGGACTACGAGCAGTACTTC,CASSRTGKDYEQYF
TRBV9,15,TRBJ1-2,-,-,TGTGCCAGCAGCGTAGACCCCAACAGGATCTATGGCTACACCTTC,CASSVDPNRIYGYTF
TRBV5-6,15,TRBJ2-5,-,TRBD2,TGTGCCAGCAGCTTGGTTAGCGGGAACAGGGAGACCCAGTACTTC,CASSLVSGNRETQYF
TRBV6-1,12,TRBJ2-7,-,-,TGTGCCAGCAGAGCGTTCTCCTACGAGCAGTACTTC,CASRAFSYEQYF
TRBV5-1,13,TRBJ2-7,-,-,TGCGCCAGCAGCTACCAGCCTACGGGGGAGCAGTACTTC,CASSYQPTGEQYF
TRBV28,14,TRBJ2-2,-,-,TGTGCCAGCAGTTTGGGGACACTACCCGGGGAGCTGTTTTTT,CASSLGTLPGELFF
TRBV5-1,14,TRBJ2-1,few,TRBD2,TGCGCCAGCAGCTTGTTTAGCGGGTTGGATGAGCAGTTCTTC,CASSLFSGLDEQFF
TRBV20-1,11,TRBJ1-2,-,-,TGCAGTGCTAGGGGGGGGGAAGGCTACACCTTC,CSARGGEGYTF
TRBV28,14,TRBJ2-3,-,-,TGTGCCAGCAGTTATAGCGTGGGCACAGATACGCAGTATTTT,CASSYSVGTDTQYF
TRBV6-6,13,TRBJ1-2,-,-,TGTGCCAGCAGTTCACAGGGTAACTATGGCTACACCTTC,CASSSQGNYGYTF
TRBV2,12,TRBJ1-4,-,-,TGTGCCAGCCGGGTTTGGAATGAAAAACTGTTTTTT,CASRVWNEKLFF
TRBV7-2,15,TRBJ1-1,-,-,TGTGCCAGCAGCTTGGATCTGGGGCAGGACACTGAAGCTTTCTTT,CASSLDLGQDTEAFF